One and the same sample provided the 27 T cell receptor beta chains below, sequenced in a study of beta chain features in type 1 diabetes. Study outcomes and limitations: Researchers report that Type 1 diabetes patients had moderately but significantly shorter TCRB CDR3s across all four CD4+ subsets.

These TCRs' antigens remain unknown. Expressed TCRB transcripts were sequenced, since all the RNA that had been isolated was reverse transcribed. Sequenced by immunoSEQ multiplex PCR; TCRdb stores in-frame clones only, minus some. The sample comprises a few hundred thousand clones, around 16% of which are singletons, and 0.015% rests with the top ten. Sequences were obtained from naive CD4+ T cells from blood. These receptors were taken from a young man with type 1 diabetes.

This clone was seen more than once but under ten times. In DNA form, the CDR3 reads TGCAGCGCCAAAAGGACAGGGGTCTACGAGCAGTACTTC. As protein: CSAKRTGVYEQYF. The V call is TRBV29-1, the J call TRBJ2-7; 9 bases fit TRBD1. CDR3 length: 13 amino acids. Germline CDR1 reads SQVTM; CDR2 reads ANQGSEA. The junction had 7 bases not matched to a gene; V was cut back by 7 bases and J by 3 bases.

V is TRBV28 and J is TRBJ2-7, with 11 bases that match TRBD2. Per the germline V gene, CDR1 is MDHEN and CDR2 is SYDVKM. V gave up 5 bases and J gave up 7 bases; unmatched junction bases: 10. There are 15 residues in the CDR3. The CDR3 spells CASSPGTSGTKEQYF. CDR3 nucleotides: TGTGCCAGCAGTCCCGGGACTAGCGGTACAAAGGAGCAGTACTTC.

This clone was seen a few times. The V call is TRBV30, the J call TRBJ1-2; 7 bases are shared with TRBD1. This CDR3 has 13 residues. Looked up from germline, CDR1 is GTSNPN and CDR2 is SVGIG (reference sequence). Trimming at V came to 3 bases and at J to 7 bases, leaving 8 bases not matched to a gene. This chain's CDR3 is CAWSSTGVGGYTF. The CDR3 DNA sequence: TGTGCCTGGAGCTCAACAGGGGTGGGTGGCTACACCTTC.

This clone was observed a handful of times. The J gene is TRBJ1-2, the V gene TRBV28, with D perhaps matching TRBD1 (6 bases). Germline CDR1 reads MDHEN; CDR2 reads SYDVKM. Trimming stripped 8 bases from V and 8 bases from J, with 12 bases between. The CDR3 is 11 residues long. CDR3 protein: CASQQGRGYTF. The CDR3 bases are TGTGCCAGCCAACAGGGTCGGGGCTACACCTTC.

The chain employs TRBV7-9 and TRBJ2-1; TRBD2 matches 7 bases. V was pared by 8 bases and J by 7 bases, with 8 bases of the junction left unmatched. The CDR3 length is 13 residues. Germline values: CDR1 SEHNR, CDR2 FQNEAQ (reference sequence). The CDR3 nucleotides are TGTGCCAGCGGTAATTGGGGGGGTAATGAGCAGTTCTTC. This codes for CASGNWGGNEQFF.

The V gene is TRBV29-1, the J gene TRBJ1-1; 9 bases agree with TRBD1. CDR1 and CDR2 (germline): SQVTM, ANQGSEA. The CDR3 runs 13 residues. The V and J ends lost 4 bases and 10 bases, in that order; junction bases with no gene match: 10. CDR3 sequence reads: CSVGPGQGIGAFF. The CDR3, as DNA: TGCAGCGTTGGCCCGGGACAGGGCATAGGAGCTTTCTTT.

The genes are TRBV11-2 and TRBJ2-5; 9 bases map to TRBD2. Germline assignment: CDR1 SGHAT and CDR2 FQNNGV. V shed 5 bases, J shed 1 base, and the junction held 8 bases outside the gene matches. The CDR3 sequence is 16 residues long. In DNA form, the CDR3 reads TGTGCCAGCAGCACCCAGACTAGCGGCCGCCAAGAGACCCAGTACTTC. Translated, it gives CASSTQTSGRQETQYF.

The chain links TRBV20-1 to TRBJ1-2; D not certain. The germline V gene encodes CDR1 DFQATT and CDR2 SNEGSKA (reference sequence). This CDR3 is 10 amino acids long. The V end was cut by 2 bases, the J end by 13 bases, with 11 bases between. CDR3: CSARREDGTF. CDR3 coding DNA: TGCAGTGCTAGAAGGGAGGACGGCACCTTC.

This clone has just a few counts. The chain uses TRBV28 and TRBJ2-5; D is ambiguous. This CDR3 is 13 amino acids long. Per germline, CDR1 MDHEN and CDR2 SYDVKM. V was clipped by 6 bases and J by 1 base, with 9 bases between them. The CDR3 spells CASSPQPQETQYF. CDR3 DNA sequence: TGTGCCAGCAGCCCACAACCCCAAGAGACCCAGTACTTC.

This clone was counted between two and nine times. The chain has TRBV10-2 and TRBJ1-2; 7 bases agree with TRBD1. Unmatched junction bases numbered 3, after V lost 6 bases and J lost 2 bases. Germline V gene lookup returns CDR1 WSHSY and CDR2 SAAADI. The CDR3 covers 13 residues. The CDR3 loop is CASRLTGNYGYTF. In DNA form, the CDR3 reads TGCGCCAGCAGACTGACAGGGAACTATGGCTACACCTTC.

This clone came up a few times. The CDR3 sequence: CASSYEAQKLFF. The CDR3 DNA follows: TGTGCCAGCAGTTACGAAGCTCAAAAACTGTTTTTT. V and J are TRBV6-6 and TRBJ1-4; no reliable D call. This CDR3 has 12 amino acids. The germline V gene encodes CDR1 MNHNY and CDR2 SVGAGI (reference sequence). The V end was cut by 2 bases, the J end by 9 bases, with 7 bases between.

This chain connects TRBV7-2 to TRBJ2-7, with D possibly being TRBD1 (6 bases). Germline CDR1 is SGHTA and CDR2 is FQGNSA. The V end lost 3 bases, the J end lost 2 bases, and 11 bases lay between the germline ends. The CDR3 consists of 14 residues. The CDR3 loop reads CASSFQGSTYEQYF. Written as DNA, the CDR3 is TGTGCCAGCAGCTTCCAGGGGTCGACCTACGAGCAGTACTTC.

This sequence joins TRBV2 and TRBJ2-3; D is unresolved. CDR1 is SNHLY and CDR2 is FYNNEI in the germline V gene. Trimming cost V 2 bases and J 7 bases, with 4 bases left between them. The CDR3 has 11 amino acids. CDR3 amino acids: CASSELYTQYF. CDR3 bases: TGTGCCAGCAGTGAACTATATACGCAGTATTTT.

This chain connects TRBV13 to TRBJ2-7, with D possibly TRBD2 on 7 matching bases. The CDR3 loop spans 15 amino acids. The V gene's germline CDR1 is PRHDT and CDR2 FYEKMQ (reference sequence). The V end lost 0 bases, the J end lost 0 bases, and 9 bases lay between the germline ends. CDR3: CASSLGGGPSYEQYF. The CDR3 coding sequence is TGTGCCAGCAGCTTAGGGGGGGGGCCCTCCTACGAGCAGTACTTC.

This clone was counted a few times. This chain connects TRBV4-1 to TRBJ1-2; TRBD1 aligns across 10 bases. J was trimmed by 8 bases and V by 3 bases; bases with no gene match: 21. Germline V gene lookup returns CDR1 MGHRA and CDR2 YSYEKL. The CDR3 sequence is 19 residues long. This chain's CDR3 is CASSHFPRDRGKKGFGYTF. The DNA of the CDR3 is TGCGCCAGCAGCCATTTCCCCCGGGACAGGGGAAAGAAGGGCTTCGGCTACACCTTC.

The chain couples TRBV11-2 to TRBJ1-6, with unresolved D. The CDR3 sequence is 19 residues long. V lost 1 base to trimming and J lost 6 bases, with 22 bases between them. Looked up from germline, CDR1 is SGHAT and CDR2 is FQNNGV. The CDR3 here is CASSLGLSPLRRPNSPLHF. The DNA for the CDR3 is TGTGCCAGCAGCTTAGGACTGAGCCCGCTGCGAAGGCCTAATTCACCCCTCCACTTT.

The chain links TRBV28 to TRBJ2-7; D is unclear. The CDR3 consists of 14 residues. Germline V gene data show CDR1 as MDHEN and CDR2 as SYDVKM. V was pared by 8 bases and J by 6 bases, with 20 bases between. The CDR3, as DNA: TGTGCCAGCCGTTCAACAGCCGCCTTTGGCGAGCAGTACTTC. Translating gives CASRSTAAFGEQYF.

This chain uses TRBV9 with TRBJ2-2; 7 bases match TRBD2. The CDR3 sequence is 15 residues long. CDR1 and CDR2 (germline): SGDLS, YYNGEE. V dropped 0 bases and J dropped 5; count of bases not matched to a gene: 4. This CDR3 is CASSVDDGRTGELFF. The CDR3 region has the DNA TGTGCCAGCAGCGTAGATGACGGGAGGACCGGGGAGCTGTTTTTT.

There are a few counts of this clone. The CDR3 reads CASSVGPRVGTSKNIQYF. DNA for the CDR3: TGTGCCAGCAGCGTAGGACCCAGGGTCGGTACGTCCAAAAACATTCAGTACTTC. This chain connects TRBV9 to TRBJ2-4; TRBD1 might be the D (5 bases). The CDR3 runs 18 residues. Germline V gives CDR1 SGDLS, CDR2 YYNGEE. V lost 0 bases, J lost 2 bases, and 18 bases lay in between.

The V and J genes are TRBV5-4 and TRBJ2-5; 7 bases line up with TRBD1. With V trimmed by 0 bases and J by 0 bases, 5 bases remained unmatched. The CDR3 contains 16 residues. Germline-derived CDR1 and CDR2 are SGHNT and YYREEE (reference sequence). DNA for the CDR3: TGTGCCAGCAGCTTGGTCGGCAGGGGGTACCAAGAGACCCAGTACTTC. It yields the protein CASSLVGRGYQETQYF.

This clone was picked up a small number of times. This chain uses TRBV18 with TRBJ1-1; D is possibly TRBD1 (5 bases). The CDR3 totals 15 residues. The V gene's germline CDR1 is KGHSH and CDR2 LQKENI. V was shortened by 0 bases and J by 0 bases, with 8 bases between the two germline ends. CDR3 sequence (DNA): TGTGCCAGCTCACCACCGCTAGGGGTGAACACTGAAGCTTTCTTT. Amino acid sequence: CASSPPLGVNTEAFF.

The chain links TRBV7-6 to TRBJ2-7; tentatively, D is TRBD1 (6 bases). The CDR3 consists of 14 residues. Germline V gene data show CDR1 as SGHVS and CDR2 as FNYEAQ. Trimming took 1 base from V and 5 from J, leaving 12 bases between them. CDR3 nucleotides: TGTGCCAGCAGCTTAGAACAGGGCAACCACGAGCAGTACTTC. This sequence encodes CASSLEQGNHEQYF.

This clone was observed a handful of times. The DNA of the CDR3 is TGTGCCAGCGACTTAGGGGCGGGGGGAATCCCACCCTACAATGAGCAGTTCTTC. Protein sequence: CASDLGAGGIPPYNEQFF. V gene TRBV7-9 combines with J gene TRBJ2-1, with 8 bases matching TRBD2. CDR3 size: 18 residues. The junction had 17 bases not matched to a gene; V was cut back by 8 bases and J by 2 bases. Looked up from germline, CDR1 is SEHNR and CDR2 is FQNEAQ (reference sequence). The whole variable domain, filled in from reference TRBV7-9 and TRBJ2-1, reads DTGVSQNPRHKITKRGQNVTFRCDPISEHNRLYWYRQTLGQGPEFLTYFQNEAQLEKSRLLSDRFSAERPKGSFSTLEIQRTEQGDSAMYLCASDLGAGGIPPYNEQFFGPGTRLTVL.

This clone was seen a handful of times. This sequence joins TRBV6-5 and TRBJ2-1; maybe TRBD2 (6 bases). CDR3 size: 15 residues. The V end lost 4 bases, the J end lost 8 bases, and 18 bases lay between the germline ends. Germline V gives CDR1 MNHEY, CDR2 SVGAGI. DNA for the CDR3: TGTGCCAGCAGTTTGGGACTTCAAAGGGGACATGAGCAGTTCTTC. The encoded protein is CASSLGLQRGHEQFF.

This clone occurred a few times. This chain links TRBV5-4 with TRBJ1-2, with 10 bases fitting TRBD1. Germline-derived CDR1 and CDR2 are SGHNT and YYREEE (reference sequence). The junction had 10 bases not matched to a gene; V was cut back by 10 bases and J by 7 bases. The CDR3 sequence is 13 residues long. Here the CDR3 DNA reads TGTGCCGTAAAGACCGGGACAGGGGCTGGCTACACCTTC. This sequence encodes CAVKTGTGAGYTF.

The rearrangement uses TRBV15 and TRBJ1-1; D is ambiguous. Germline V gives CDR1 LNHNV, CDR2 YYDKDF (reference sequence). The CDR3 is made up of 13 amino acids. The V and J ends lost 0 bases and 5 bases respectively, with 7 bases between them. CDR3 coding DNA: TGTGCCACCAGCAGAGACCCAGGAACTGAAGCTTTCTTT. The encoded protein is CATSRDPGTEAFF. The full variable domain, in which reference TRBV15 and TRBJ1-1 provide the parts outside the CDR3, is DAMVIQNPRYQVTQFGKPVTLSCSQTLNHNVMYWYQQKSSQAPKLLFHYYDKDFNNEADTPDNFQSRRPNTSFCFLDIRSPGLGDTAMYLCATSRDPGTEAFFGQGTRLTVV.

In its sample, this clone was seen a few times. J is TRBJ2-1 and V is TRBV28, with 7 positions matching TRBD2. Germline loops: CDR1 MDHEN, CDR2 SYDVKM. The V gene end was trimmed by 8 bases and the J gene end by 8 bases; junction bases not matched to a gene: 9. This CDR3 has 13 residues. The chain's CDR3 is CASWTRIFDEQFF. CDR3 bases: TGTGCCAGCTGGACTAGGATCTTCGATGAGCAGTTCTTC.